The present TCR beta chain was sequenced within a study of blood T cell repertoires in COVID-19. Study information: Whether acute or convalescent, the COVID-19 samples came from the United States, Italy and Spain. T cells, B-cell-depleted T cells, or PBMCs supplied cDNA or gDNA.

In the original workflow: Estimation of nucleated cell counts relied on the amplification of reference gene primers. TCRdb's copy holds only in-frame clones and misses some; the assay was immunoSEQ multiplex PCR. V and J calls and clone size are as listed in that table; D and trimming were resolved from the DNA. The table lists tens of thousands of clones, about 80% of them singletons, with about 3.4% in the top ten. The CDR3 has 14 amino acids. Germline CDR1 SGHDT, CDR2 YYEEEE. Trimming pared 5 bases from V and 7 bases from J, leaving 16 bases between. This receptor was obtained from a man between 60 and 70 years old with acute or convalescent COVID-19. Specimen: peripheral blood. The gene calls are TRBV5-6 and TRBJ1-3; D is possibly TRBD1 (5 bases). CDR3 sequence reads: CASRQQENSNTIYF. CDR3 nucleotide sequence: TGTGCCAGCAGACAACAGGAGAATTCTAACACCATATATTTT.